This TCR beta chain was captured by sequencing in a study of human T cells and chemical hapten exposure. About the research overall: Sensitization employed 2% DPC on about 2 cm by about 2 cm of upper inner arm skin.

Documented time point: patch test 2, 6 weeks after DPC sensitization. Treatment noted: therapeutic diphenylcyclopropenone sensitization with weekly scalp DPC. TCRdb called the RACE reads again in MiXCR, with one record for every CDR3 protein. The sample lists about 400,000 distinct CDR3 sequences; 6% to 7% were seen once. This clonotype was detected ten times or more. The sequence came from a woman aged 18-30 years with alopecia areata. Some clones in this sample may be carry-over from other donors' samples. The input for sequencing was whole blood, taken in connection with sensitization to the hapten diphenylcyclopropenone (DPC).

The CDR3 DNA reads as TGTGCCAGTCGGGGCGTCGGCACAGATACGCAGTATTTT. As protein: CASRGVGTDTQYF. The chain combines TRBV10-3 with TRBJ2-3; D possibly matches TRBD1 or TRBD2 (5 bases each). The CDR3 is made up of 13 amino acids. The ends were cut back, 10 bases at V and 1 base at J, with 12 bases in the middle. In germline, CDR1 is ENHRY, CDR2 SYGVKD.